This record looks at one T cell receptor (beta chain) sequence and its context. Its antigen is unidentified. Other DNA sequences from this sample encode an identical CDR3 as well. TCRdb's copy holds only in-frame clones and misses some; the assay was immunoSEQ multiplex PCR. Altogether about 260,000 clones are present, 85% to 95% being singletons, with the ten largest covering around 0.58%. The data belong to a study of T cell responses to AZD1222 COVID-19 vaccine. V gave up 6 bases and J gave up 0 bases, with 6 bases separating them. The CDR3 loop spans 12 amino acids. The germline V gene has CDR1 SNHLY and CDR2 FYNNEI. Study observations and caveats: The donor cohort was predominantly white British with a female majority, and clonal diversity may have been underestimated. Along spike, vaccine-associated CD4 TCRs were found throughout, with dominance at 160-218 and 743-854. At study baseline, merely a handful of AZD1222 recipients were seropositive.

The chain carries TRBV2 and TRBJ2-7; D call uncertain. The sequence was obtained from an adult in good health. This sample comprised peripheral blood, obtained on day 0 of AZD1222 vaccination. CDR3 residues: CASRDRSYEQYF. The DNA for the CDR3 is TGTGCCAGCAGGGACCGCTCCTACGAGCAGTACTTC. The full variable domain, with the rest looked up from reference TRBV2 and TRBJ2-7, is EPEVTQTPSHQVTQMGQEVILRCVPISNHLYFYWYRQILGQKVEFLVSFYNNEISEKSEIFDDQFSVERPDGSNFTLKIRSTKLEDSAMYFCASRDRSYEQYFGPGTRLTVT.